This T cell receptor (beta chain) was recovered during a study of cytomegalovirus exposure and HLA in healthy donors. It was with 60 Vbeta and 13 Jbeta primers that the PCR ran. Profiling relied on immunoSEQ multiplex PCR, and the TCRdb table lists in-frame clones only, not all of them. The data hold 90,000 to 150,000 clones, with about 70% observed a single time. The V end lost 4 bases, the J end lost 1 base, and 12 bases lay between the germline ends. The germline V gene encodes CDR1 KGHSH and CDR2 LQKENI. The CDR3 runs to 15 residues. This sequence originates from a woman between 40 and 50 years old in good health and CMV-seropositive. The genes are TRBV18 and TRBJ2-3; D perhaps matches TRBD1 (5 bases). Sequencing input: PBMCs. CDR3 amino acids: CASSQSQGGTDTQYF. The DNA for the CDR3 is TGTGCCAGCTCACAATCACAAGGGGGCACAGATACGCAGTATTTT.